This T cell receptor beta chain was obtained from a study of shared clonotypes between healthy human individuals. Study outcomes and limitations: What naive subsets generally showed was a larger estimated richness than memory subsets showed.

Generated by immunoSEQ multiplex PCR, the TCRdb table keeps only in-frame clones and is missing some. The table has 550,000 to 750,000 clones, about 92% seen once. A note on this clone: The antigen is undetermined.

Germline CDR1 reads SGHVS; CDR2 reads FNYEAQ. The ends were cut back, 1 base at V and 11 bases at J, with 12 bases in the middle. The CDR3 length is 13 residues. Naive CD8 cells lacked CD45RO, underwent positive selection for CCR7 and left out terminally differentiated effector memory CD45RA+ cells. The V and J genes are TRBV7-6 and TRBJ2-1; D is possibly TRBD2 (6 bases). This clonotype was obtained from a man aged 30-40 years in good health. Sample: naive CD8+ T cells sorted from blood. The CDR3 bases are TGTGCCAGCAGCTTAGGCGGGGTCGGGCAGCAGTTCTTC. This codes for CASSLGGVGQQFF.